A selection of T cell receptor beta chains follows, all from one sample in a study of vaccination effects on CD4 cells after COVID-19. Repertoires were generated with immunoSEQ multiplex PCR, while TCRdb's copy carries only in-frame clones and drops some. The data contain about 73,000 clones, around 81% of them singletons. No cognate antigen is known for these TCRs. This sample comprised CD4+ T cells from PBMCs cultured with SARS-CoV-2 spike peptides, obtained before COVID-19 vaccination. Receptor source: a human donor who received a COVID-19 vaccine. Both conserved end residues are trimmed from each CDR3.

cdr3_aa	v_call	j_call
ASSLKGTKNIQY	TRBV2	TRBJ2-4
ASSLQGQGNTEAF	TRBV5-1	TRBJ1-1
ASSIRDRDSPLH	TRBV5-1	TRBJ1-6
ASSLTDSYNEQF	TRBV5-1	TRBJ2-1
ASSWTVTDTQY	TRBV5-5	TRBJ2-3
ASSENGETQY	TRBV10-1	TRBJ2-5
ASSHPQGGQYNSPLH	TRBV4-1	TRBJ1-6
ASSSWTGYTEAF	TRBV18	TRBJ1-1
ASSLSDQPQH	TRBV12-3/TRBV12-4	TRBJ1-5
ASSLAPGTSTSTDTQY	TRBV5-1	TRBJ2-3
ASSPGPLKPQH	TRBV18	TRBJ1-5